Following are 20 T cell receptor beta chains from one sample sequenced in a study of radiotherapy plus CTLA-4 blockade in lung cancer (dated by TCRdb to 2016 to 2019). Library preparation employed the immunoSEQ multiplex PCR assay. TCRdb limited this immuneACCESS table to in-frame rearrangements with V and J called. A share of clones is missing; checked studies link under half to unresolved V genes, and the rest is unexplained. This sample gives roughly 42,000 clones in total; roughly 79% of them show up just once. The top ten clonotypes cover 20% to 30% of the sample. Sample: peripheral blood, taken from a patient treated with radiotherapy plus ipilimumab. The origin of the receptors is a human donor with non-small cell lung cancer that progressed on radiotherapy plus ipilimumab.

This chain links TRBV5-1 with TRBJ2-1, with TRBD2 matching 10 bases. The V and J ends lost 4 bases and 4 bases, in that order; junction bases with no gene match: 5. The CDR3 is made up of 15 amino acids. Germline V lookup: CDR1 SGHRS, CDR2 YFSETQ. Here the CDR3 DNA reads TGCGCCAGCAGCCCAGGGACTAGCGCTTACAATGAGCAGTTCTTC. Translating it yields CASSPGTSAYNEQFF.

This sequence joins TRBV7-2 and TRBJ2-5; unclear D gene. Trimming left V 5 bases short and J 4 bases short, with 14 bases between. Per the germline V gene, CDR1 is SGHTA and CDR2 is FQGNSA. The CDR3 extends over 14 amino acids. CDR3 amino acids: CASSPNPAAETQYF. CDR3 coding DNA: TGTGCCAGCAGCCCCAACCCCGCGGCAGAGACCCAGTACTTC.

The V gene is TRBV19, the J gene TRBJ1-5; no definite D call. CDR3 length: 14 residues. Germline V gene sequence: CDR1 LNHDA, CDR2 SQIVND (reference sequence). The V end was cut by 6 bases, the J end by 0 bases, with 9 bases between. The CDR3 DNA sequence: TGTGCCAGTAGGAAAGACATTAGCAATCAGCCCCAGCATTTT. As protein: CASRKDISNQPQHF.

This chain connects TRBV19 to TRBJ2-7, with 7 bases matching TRBD1. The V gene end was trimmed by 4 bases and the J gene end by 1 base; junction bases not matched to a gene: 4. CDR3 length equals 14 residues. Germline CDR1 LNHDA, CDR2 SQIVND (reference sequence). The CDR3 is CASSNQGVSYEQYF. The CDR3 coding sequence is TGTGCCAGTAGTAACCAGGGGGTATCCTACGAGCAGTACTTC.

This clone has a single count. The V call is TRBV5-1, the J call TRBJ2-5, with D tentatively TRBD2 (5 bases). Trimming cost V 0 bases and J 7 bases, with 13 bases left between them. This CDR3 is built from 14 residues. Germline CDR1 is SGHRS and CDR2 is YFSETQ. In nucleotides, the CDR3 is TGCGCCAGCAGCTTGGATGGCGGGTCGGGGACCCAGTACTTC. Amino acids: CASSLDGGSGTQYF.

The V call is TRBV5-4, the J call TRBJ2-2; 8 bases match TRBD1. The CDR3 is 17 residues long. Germline V gene lookup returns CDR1 SGHNT and CDR2 YYREEE (reference sequence). V was pared by 0 bases and J by 4 bases, with 8 bases of the junction left unmatched. The CDR3, as DNA: TGTGCCAGCAGCTTGGCCAGGGGGCTTCGGGTCACCGGGGAGCTGTTTTTT. This encodes CASSLARGLRVTGELFF.

CDR3 in DNA: TGTGCCAGCAGGGCAGGGGGCAGAACAGATACGCAGTATTTT. It codes for CASRAGGRTDTQYF. This chain connects TRBV6-1 to TRBJ2-3; 8 bases align to TRBD1. CDR1 and CDR2 (germline): MNHNS, SASEGT. The length of the CDR3 is 14 residues. Losses at the gene ends were 6 bases for V and 3 bases for J; bases not matched to a gene: 5.

The chain combines TRBV9 with TRBJ2-7; TRBD1 might be the D (7 bases). The germline V gene has CDR1 SGDLS and CDR2 YYNGEE. Trimming left V 3 bases short and J 5 bases short, with 24 bases between. The CDR3 has 17 residues. The CDR3 DNA reads as TGTGCCAGCAGCGCACCGAGGGAGGAGGGGGCGGACAACGAGCAGTACTTC. It codes for CASSAPREEGADNEQYF.

The table lists this clone with a few counts. The chain employs TRBV5-4 and TRBJ1-3, with D possibly TRBD1 on 5 matching bases. Per the germline V gene, CDR1 is SGHNT and CDR2 is YYREEE (reference sequence). Trimming removed 3 bases at V and 0 bases at J, with 10 bases between. The length of the CDR3 is 15 residues. For the CDR3, the DNA is TGTGCCAGCAGCTCGTCGACAGCCTCTGGAAACACCATATATTTT. Protein product: CASSSSTASGNTIYF.

This clone was counted a few times. J is TRBJ2-7 and V is TRBV4-1; 10 nucleotides line up with TRBD2. J lost 3 bases, V lost 2 bases, and 4 bases had no gene match. The CDR3 totals 15 residues. CDR1 is MGHRA, CDR2 YSYEKL, per germline. CDR3 in DNA: TGCGCCAGCAGCCAACTAGCGGGGGCCTTCTACGAGCAGTACTTC. Its protein product is CASSQLAGAFYEQYF.

This chain connects TRBV19 to TRBJ1-1; 7 bases fit TRBD1. J lost 4 bases, V lost 5 bases, and 7 bases had no gene match. Germline CDR1 is LNHDA and CDR2 is SQIVND (reference sequence). CDR3 length: 14 residues. The DNA for the CDR3 is TGTGCCAGTAGTCCCGAGGGGACAGTCACTGAAGCTTTCTTT. This gives the protein CASSPEGTVTEAFF.

This rearrangement joins TRBV7-6 to TRBJ1-1, with 7 bases lining up with TRBD1. CDR3 length: 15 amino acids. J gave up 0 bases and V 5 bases, and 6 bases lay outside the gene matches. Germline loops: CDR1 SGHVS, CDR2 FNYEAQ. Here the CDR3 reads CASSQRQGMNTEAFF. Written as DNA, the CDR3 is TGTGCCAGCAGCCAAAGACAGGGAATGAACACTGAAGCTTTCTTT.

V gene TRBV19 combines with J gene TRBJ2-2; TRBD1 matches 9 bases. Germline V CDR1 and CDR2: LNHDA, SQIVND (reference sequence). The V and J ends lost 5 bases and 0 bases, in that order; junction bases with no gene match: 4. The CDR3 covers 16 residues. The DNA of the CDR3 is TGTGCCAGTAGTCCAGGACAGGGGACGAACACCGGGGAGCTGTTTTTT. Protein: CASSPGQGTNTGELFF.

The V call is TRBV10-3, the J call TRBJ1-1; TRBD1 aligns across 10 bases. Germline loops: CDR1 ENHRY, CDR2 SYGVKD. The trim removed 11 bases at V and 4 bases at J, leaving 13 bases unmatched. This CDR3 is 15 amino acids long. The DNA of the CDR3 is TGTGCCGTTAAAGGGGACAGGGGATGGGGCACTGAAGCTTTCTTT. This translates into CAVKGDRGWGTEAFF.

The DNA for the CDR3 is TGTGCCAGAAGCTTGGGACAGGGGGATCTAAATTCACCCCTCCACTTT. Translated, it gives CARSLGQGDLNSPLHF. The chain is built from TRBV5-3 and TRBJ1-6; 9 positions match TRBD1. TRBV5-3 is flagged as an ORF with uncertain function. V lost 0 bases, J lost 7 bases, and 5 bases stayed unmatched. CDR3 length: 16 residues.

The chain couples TRBV11-3 to TRBJ2-7; D not certain. CDR1 and CDR2 from the germline V gene are SGHNT and YENEEA. Trimming cost V 5 bases and J 4 bases, with 15 bases left between them. The CDR3 consists of 14 residues. CDR3 sequence (DNA): TGTGCCAGCAGCCCTTACAAGGAGACTTACGAGCAGTACTTC. It translates to CASSPYKETYEQYF.

The chain recombines TRBV18 with TRBJ1-1; 9 nucleotides match TRBD1. This CDR3 has 13 amino acids. After removal of 8 bases from V and 10 bases from J, the junction contained 11 bases not matched to a gene. Germline V CDR1 and CDR2: KGHSH, LQKENI. The DNA for the CDR3 is TGTGCCAGCCAAACCGGGACAGGGTTTGCAGCTTTCTTT. It encodes CASQTGTGFAAFF.

The chain carries TRBV6-5 and TRBJ2-7; TRBD1 is a possible D gene (6 bases). This CDR3 has 13 amino acids. The germline CDR1 and CDR2 sequences are MNHEY and SVGAGI. Trimming pared 6 bases from V and 6 bases from J, leaving 15 bases between. CDR3 in amino acids: CASRSTGSGEQYF. The CDR3 DNA is TGTGCCAGCAGGTCTACAGGGTCGGGCGAGCAGTACTTC.

V gene TRBV27 combines with J gene TRBJ1-6; perhaps TRBD1 as D (5 bases). V gave up 2 bases and J gave up 6 bases, with 8 bases separating them. CDR3 size: 14 residues. CDR1 and CDR2 from the germline V gene are MNHEY and SMNVEV (reference sequence). CDR3 nucleotides: TGTGCCAGCAGTTTACAGGGCCCTAATTCACCCCTCCACTTT. Amino acids: CASSLQGPNSPLHF.

The genes are TRBV7-3 and TRBJ2-5, with 9 nucleotides matching TRBD2. V was clipped by 1 base and J by 7 bases; unmatched bases: 10. Germline values: CDR1 SGHTA, CDR2 FQGTGA. CDR3 size: 16 residues. The CDR3 loop reads CASSLMGGGAEATQYF. The CDR3 bases are TGTGCCAGCAGCTTAATGGGCGGGGGGGCGGAAGCGACCCAGTACTTC.